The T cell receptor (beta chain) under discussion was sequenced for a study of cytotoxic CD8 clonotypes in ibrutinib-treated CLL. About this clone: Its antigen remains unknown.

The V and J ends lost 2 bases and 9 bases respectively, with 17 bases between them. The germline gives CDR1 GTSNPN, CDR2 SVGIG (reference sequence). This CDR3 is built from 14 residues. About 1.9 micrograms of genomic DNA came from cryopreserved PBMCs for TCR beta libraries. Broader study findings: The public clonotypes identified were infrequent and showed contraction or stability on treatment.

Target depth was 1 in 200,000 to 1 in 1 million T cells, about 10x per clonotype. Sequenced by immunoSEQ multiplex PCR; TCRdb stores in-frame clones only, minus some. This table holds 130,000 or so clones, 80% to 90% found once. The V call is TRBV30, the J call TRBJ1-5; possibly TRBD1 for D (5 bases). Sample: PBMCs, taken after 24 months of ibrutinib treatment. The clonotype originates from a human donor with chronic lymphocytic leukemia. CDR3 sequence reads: CAWSLSGNVLPQHF. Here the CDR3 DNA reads TGTGCCTGGAGTTTGTCAGGGAATGTATTGCCCCAGCATTTT.